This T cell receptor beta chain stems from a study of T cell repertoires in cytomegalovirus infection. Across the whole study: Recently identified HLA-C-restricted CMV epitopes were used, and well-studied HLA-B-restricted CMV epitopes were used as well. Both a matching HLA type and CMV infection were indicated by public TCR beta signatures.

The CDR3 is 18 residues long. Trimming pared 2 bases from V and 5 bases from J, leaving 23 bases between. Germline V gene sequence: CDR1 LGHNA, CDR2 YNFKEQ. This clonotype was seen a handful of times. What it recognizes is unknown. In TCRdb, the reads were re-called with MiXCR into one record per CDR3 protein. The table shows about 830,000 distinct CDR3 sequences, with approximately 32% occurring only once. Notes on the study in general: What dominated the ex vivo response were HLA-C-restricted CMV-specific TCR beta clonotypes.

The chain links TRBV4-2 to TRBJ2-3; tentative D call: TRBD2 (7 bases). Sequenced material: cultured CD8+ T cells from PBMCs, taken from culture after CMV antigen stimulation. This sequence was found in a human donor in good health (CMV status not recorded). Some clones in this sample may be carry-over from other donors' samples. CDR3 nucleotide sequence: TGTGCCAGCAGCCAACCCGCGGTAGGGGGGGGGCAGGTAGATACGCAGTATTTT. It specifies CASSQPAVGGGQVDTQYF.